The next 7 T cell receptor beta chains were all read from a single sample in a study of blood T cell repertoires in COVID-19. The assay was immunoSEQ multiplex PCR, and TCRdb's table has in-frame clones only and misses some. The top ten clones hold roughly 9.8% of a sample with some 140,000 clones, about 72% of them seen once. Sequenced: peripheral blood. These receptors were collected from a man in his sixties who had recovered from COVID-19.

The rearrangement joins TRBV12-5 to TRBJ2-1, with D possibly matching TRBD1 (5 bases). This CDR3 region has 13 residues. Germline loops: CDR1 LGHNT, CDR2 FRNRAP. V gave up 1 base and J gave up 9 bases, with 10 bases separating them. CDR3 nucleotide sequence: TGTGCTAGTGGTTTGGCCAACACAGGTGAGCAGTTCTTC. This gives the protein CASGLANTGEQFF.

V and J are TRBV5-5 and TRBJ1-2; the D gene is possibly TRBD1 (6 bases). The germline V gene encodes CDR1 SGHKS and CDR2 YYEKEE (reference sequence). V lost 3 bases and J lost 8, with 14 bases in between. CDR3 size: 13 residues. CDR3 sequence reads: CASSSNGGLGYTF. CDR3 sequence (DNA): TGTGCCAGCAGCTCGAATGGGGGCTTGGGCTACACCTTC.

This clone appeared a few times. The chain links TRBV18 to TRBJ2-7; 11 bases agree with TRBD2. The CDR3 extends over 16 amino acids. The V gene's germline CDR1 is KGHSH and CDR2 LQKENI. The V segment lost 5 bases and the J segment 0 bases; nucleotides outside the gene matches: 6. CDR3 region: CASSATGLAGSYEQYF. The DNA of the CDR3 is TGTGCCAGCTCAGCAACCGGACTAGCGGGCTCCTACGAGCAGTACTTC.

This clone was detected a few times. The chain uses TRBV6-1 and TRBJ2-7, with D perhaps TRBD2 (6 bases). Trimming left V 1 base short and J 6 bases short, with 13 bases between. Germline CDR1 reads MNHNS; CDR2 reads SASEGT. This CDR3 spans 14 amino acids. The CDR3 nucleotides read TGTGCCAGCAGTGAAGAGTTGGAGGGGCTCGAGCAGTACTTC. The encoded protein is CASSEELEGLEQYF.

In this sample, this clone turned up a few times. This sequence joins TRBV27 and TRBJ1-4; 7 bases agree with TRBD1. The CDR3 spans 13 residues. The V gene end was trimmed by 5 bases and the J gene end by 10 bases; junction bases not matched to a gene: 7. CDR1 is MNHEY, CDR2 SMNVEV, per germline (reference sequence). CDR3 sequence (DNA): TGTGCCAGCAGTACCCGACAGGGTTCAAAACTGTTTTTT. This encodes CASSTRQGSKLFF.

CDR3 sequence: CASSLQPPGNYYEQYF. The CDR3 coding sequence is TGTGCCAGCAGTTTACAGCCCCCCGGGAATTACTACGAGCAGTACTTC. This chain links TRBV28 with TRBJ2-7; TRBD2 might be the D (5 bases). Deletions cut 2 bases from V and 3 bases from J, with 17 bases between. Germline CDR1 reads MDHEN; CDR2 reads SYDVKM. There are 16 residues in the CDR3.

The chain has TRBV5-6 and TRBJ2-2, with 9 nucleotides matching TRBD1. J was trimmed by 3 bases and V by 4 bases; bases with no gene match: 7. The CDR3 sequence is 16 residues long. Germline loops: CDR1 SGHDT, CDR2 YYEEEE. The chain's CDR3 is CASSGRDRDDTGELFF. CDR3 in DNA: TGTGCCAGCAGCGGCCGGGACAGGGACGACACCGGGGAGCTGTTTTTT.